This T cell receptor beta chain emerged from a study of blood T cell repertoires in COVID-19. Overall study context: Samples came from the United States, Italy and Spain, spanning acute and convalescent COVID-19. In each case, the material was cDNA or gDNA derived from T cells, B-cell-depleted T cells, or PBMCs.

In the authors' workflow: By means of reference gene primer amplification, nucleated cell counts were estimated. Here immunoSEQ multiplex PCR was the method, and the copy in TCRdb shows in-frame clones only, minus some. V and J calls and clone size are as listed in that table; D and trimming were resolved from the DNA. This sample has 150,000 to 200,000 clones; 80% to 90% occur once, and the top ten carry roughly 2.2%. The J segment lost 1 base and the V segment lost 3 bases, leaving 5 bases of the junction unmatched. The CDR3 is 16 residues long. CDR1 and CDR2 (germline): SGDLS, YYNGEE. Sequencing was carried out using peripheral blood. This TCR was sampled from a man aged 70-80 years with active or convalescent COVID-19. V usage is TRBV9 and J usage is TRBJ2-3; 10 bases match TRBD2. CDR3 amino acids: CASSALAGAGTDTQYF. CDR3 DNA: TGTGCCAGCAGCGCCCTAGCGGGGGCGGGCACAGATACGCAGTATTTT.